This entry is about one T cell receptor (beta chain). In this sample, this clonotype turned up many times. Its antigen specificity is not known. Per-nucleotide qualities are absent, and no much larger clonotype sits a single base away. This specimen belongs to a study of T cells in Graves' hyperthyroidism and ophthalmopathy (dated by TCRdb to about 2019). For the study in its entirety: Peripheral blood samples were taken at the time of initial diagnosis, prior to any treatment. Prospective prediction of ophthalmopathy was tested in an independent validation cohort of 18 hyperthyroidism patients and 17 patients who later progressed to ophthalmopathy. Thyroid tissue and blood T-cell repertoires from roughly six Graves' hyperthyroidism patients were also compared in the study. The 100 discovery patients were randomly split 7:3 into training and test sets. TCR Vbeta CDR3 sequencing of approximately 140 peripheral blood samples (roughly 41 ophthalmopathy, 75 to 80 hyperthyroidism and approximately 17 progressor patients) is reported in the paper. To identify TCR V-J signatures that set the groups apart, the researchers used a discovery cohort of approximately 98 patients, made up of under 45 with Graves' ophthalmopathy and about 60 with stable Graves' hyperthyroidism. After sampling, hyperthyroidism patients received methimazole starting at 30 mg daily, and ophthalmopathy patients received high-dose intravenous methylprednisolone. The paper's findings and limits, for the study overall: During validation, the model predicted progression to ophthalmopathy a median of approximately 6.5 months ahead of onset, with approximately 70% sensitivity and 72% to 85% specificity. Most expanded thyroid clonotypes (frequency above 0.001) were also found in blood, which suggests that blood repertoires may mirror thyroid immune responses. No statistical method was used to set the sample size in advance, and investigators knew the group allocation. Ophthalmopathy was separated from stable hyperthyroidism by a 13 V-J signature model, with approximately 89% sensitivity and about 84% specificity obtained in cross-validation and 80%/75% obtained in testing.

Moderately to severely active disease, a Clinical Activity Score of at least 3, a NOSPECS grade of at least 4, and a duration under 3 months were present in ophthalmopathy patients. The study excluded patients with uncontrolled infections, other autoimmune diseases, pregnancy or lactation. Clinical symptoms, serum thyroxine and TRAb, thyroid ultrasound, and orbital computed tomography formed the basis for the diagnoses. Ficoll-Paque density gradient centrifugation was used to isolate PBMCs from 8.5 to 10 ml of fresh peripheral blood. Trizol reagent was used to extract total RNA, and RNA quality was then checked on an Agilent 2100 Bioanalyzer. The CDR3 runs 12 residues from the cysteine to the phenylalanine. Of the read, only the CDR3 DNA is kept; its 36 bases are in frame from base 1. Taken from the germline V gene, the CDR1 and CDR2 loops are SNHLY and FYNNEI. Between the V and J ends, shortened by 4 bases and 7 bases respectively, the junction contains 10 bases.

The TCR beta CDR3 regions were amplified from RNA transcripts. The TCR CDR3 was subjected to a first round of RT-PCR using the HTBI primer set and the Qiagen OneStep RT-PCR kit. A second multiplex PCR round built the libraries, followed by size selection and purification. Sequencing of the libraries was done on an Illumina HiSeq2000 using paired-end 100 bp reads. As for the original processing: SOAPnuke was used to process the raw data, with reads discarded if the reads contained adapters or uncalled bases, had a mean Phred below 15, or lacked an exact constant-primer or identifier match. COPE v1.2.5 was used to merge high-quality paired reads, and clonotypes were defined as unique nucleotide sequences. Clonotypes were aligned to IMGT TRBV, TRBD and TRBJ reference segments using MiTCR v1.1. Only V-J combinations with frequency above 0.0001, covering approximately 99% of repertoires, were analysed. A TCS score was defined as the ratio of F50 (clonal expansion) to E x V (chaos), with BLOSUM62-based TCRdist applied between CDR3 peptides within each V-J. Welch's t-statistics and random forest reduced just over 500 V-J features to 10 to 15, which were used in a naive Bayes classifier (R e1071). Thyroid-blood repertoire similarity was quantified with the Morisita-Horn index. TCRdb took the public reads, trimmed them with fastp at Q25, ran MiXCR for clone calling and kept in-frame beta chains. CDR3 protein sequences are deduplicated, and each keeps its most common genes and DNA. The V and J calls were determined by TCRdb, not by the authors. The sample table holds approximately 600,000 distinct CDR3 sequences, of which 14% to 15% were seen once. The ten largest clonotypes hold 4% to 5.5% of the sample.

The chain links TRBV2 with TRBJ2-5; the D gene is unclear. The sample consisted of blood. This TCR was recovered from a woman in her 40s with Graves' ophthalmopathy. The nucleotides are TGTGCCAGCAGTGGTCTCTGGGGGACCCAGTACTTC. It translates to CASSGLWGTQYF.